This T cell receptor beta chain was documented in a study of T cell clusters in autoimmune cytopenias. The study's findings and limits: No experiment has yet validated the function of the T cell clusters defined in silico.

In the case of this clonotype: Its antigen remains unknown.

The germline CDR1 and CDR2 sequences are LGHNA and YNFKEQ. The CDR3 has 15 amino acids. Multiplex touch-down PCR amplified TRB using TRB-A and TRB-B pools in one tube. Each CDR3 protein gets one entry in TCRdb, which reprocessed the multiplex PCR reads and gives no DNA. Its clone listing holds some 4,000 distinct CDR3 sequences. Each sample's input was 200 to 300 ng genomic DNA, 30,000 to 45,000 genome equivalents. This sample also belongs to another study, concerning T cell repertoires in aging, cancer and after chemotherapy. This second study says: Donors were grouped into six age bands spanning 30 or younger through 70 or older. Age-matched healthy donors had significantly more diverse, less clonal blood TCR repertoires than untreated cancer patients. In healthy donors, age-related TCR diversity loss mainly reflected lost richness.

The TCR was taken from a human donor in good health. Sequencing input: peripheral blood. The rearrangement links TRBV4-2 to TRBJ1-4. CDR3 loop: CASSQDIATNEKLFF.